This T cell receptor (beta chain) was recorded in a study of vaccination effects on CD4 cells after COVID-19. Study outcomes and limitations: Healthy vaccine recipients' vaccine-induced clones were almost all SARS-CoV-2 mono-reactive. Sampling in the study covered few convalescent patients and included no early post-infection timepoints.

In germline, CDR1 is KGHSH, CDR2 LQKENI. V was shortened by 1 base and J by 7 bases, with 11 bases between the two germline ends. This CDR3 region has 14 residues. Libraries were prepared by immunoSEQ multiplex PCR; TCRdb keeps only in-frame clonotypes and omits some of them. The sample shows roughly 76,000 clones, 74% of them seen only once. In regard to this clone: The antigen is unknown.

Pools of viral peptides were used by the ViraFEST assay to expand antigen-specific CD4+ T cells ahead of sequencing. Cells that had been cultured for nine to eleven days were the source of isolated CD4+ T cells. Having tested negative for nucleocapsid antibodies, the vaccine recipients showed no prior SARS-CoV-2 infection. In culture with 9.5 to 10 IU/ml IL-2 and 9 to 10 ug/ml peptides, PBMC were grown at a few million per well. The receptor was isolated from a human donor who received a COVID-19 vaccine. V is TRBV18 and J is TRBJ2-1; tentative D call: TRBD1 (6 bases). The specimen was CD4+ T cells from PBMCs cultured with HCoV-229E spike peptides, collected before COVID-19 vaccination. The CDR3 is CASSPQQGINEQFF. The CDR3 DNA is TGTGCCAGCTCACCACAACAGGGCATAAATGAGCAGTTCTTC.